These T cell receptor beta chains were read from a single sample in a study of graft-versus-host responses after intestinal transplantation. Data came from immunoSEQ multiplex PCR; TCRdb stores just in-frame clones and leaves some out. The sample holds tens of thousands of clones; around 92% are singletons and the top ten take about 0.67%. The sample in question was PBMCs, obtained 98 days after intestinal transplantation. The receptors stem from a human patient who received an intestinal transplant, so some T cells may come from the graft donor. Each CDR3 is given without its conserved first and last residue.

V gene: TRBV6-1
CDR3 protein: ASSVAGHEAF

V gene: TRBV7-8
CDR3 protein: ASSLGVQRDGPYEQY

V gene: TRBV27
CDR3 protein: ASSFGGPTDTQY

V gene: TRBV2
CDR3 protein: ASYSRPKREVRNEQF

V gene: TRBV10-1
CDR3 protein: ASSESGQDEKLF

V gene: TRBV5-4
CDR3 protein: ASSRGTSGGQETQY

V gene: TRBV27
CDR3 protein: ASNLGTGFNEQF

V gene: TRBV5-1
CDR3 protein: ASSLATDTQY

V gene: TRBV5-1
CDR3 protein: ASSLRDYKETQY

V gene: TRBV19
CDR3 protein: ASSLYRDGNGYT

V gene: TRBV9
CDR3 protein: ASSAYSGTGIGTQY

V gene: TRBV6-7
CDR3 protein: ASIAGGGETQY

V gene: TRBV10-2
CDR3 protein: ASSEGTSGEQF

V gene: TRBV6-4
CDR3 protein: ASSDSTQASYNEQF

V gene: TRBV4-1
CDR3 protein: ASSQVKLQGGDEKLF

V gene: TRBV28
CDR3 protein: ASSFKGTRDGKTQY

V gene: TRBV6-1
CDR3 protein: ASSDEGGPYEQY

V gene: TRBV19
CDR3 protein: ASSIDTRGVYSNQPQH

V gene: TRBV5-1
CDR3 protein: ASSPVPGQGGQWGQF

V gene: TRBV19
CDR3 protein: ASSIQADTQY

V gene: TRBV4-2
CDR3 protein: ASSPTSGVSYEQY

V gene: TRBV9
CDR3 protein: ASSKNRATDTQY

V gene: TRBV9
CDR3 protein: ASSGSPYNSPLH

V gene: TRBV6-6
CDR3 protein: ASSYSGGQETQY

V gene: TRBV11-2
CDR3 protein: ASSPDLMAKETQY